This section outlines one TCR beta chain sequence together with its context. What it recognizes is unknown. This CDR3 has 15 amino acids. CDR1 and CDR2 (germline): MNHEY, SVGEGT. The V gene lost 0 bases and the J gene lost 5 bases, with 13 bases spanning the gap. This record belongs to a study of T cell repertoires in cytomegalovirus infection. TCRdb ran MiXCR on the reads and lists one entry per CDR3 protein. The table lists 250,000 to 400,000 distinct CDR3 sequences, 25% of them singletons. This clonotype was obtained from a human donor in good health (CMV status not recorded). Some clones in this sample may be carry-over from other donors' samples. V gene TRBV6-2 or TRBV6-3 combines with J gene TRBJ1-1; D remains unclear. The sequenced sample was cultured PBMCs, obtained from culture after CMV antigen stimulation. The DNA of the CDR3 is TGTGCCAGCAGTTACTCGACAAACGGTAATACTGAAGCTTTCTTT. It yields the protein CASSYSTNGNTEAFF.